The 20 T cell receptor beta chains given below trace back to one sample, sequenced in a study of CD8+CD57+ T cells in acquired aplastic anemia. Profiling that covered TCR beta VDJ and CDR3 relied on genomic DNA as its template. A single record per CDR3 protein comes from TCRdb applying MiXCR to the reads. The sample shows about 48,000 distinct CDR3 sequences, 55% to 75% of them seen only once. Input material: sorted CD4+, CD8+, or CD8+CD57+ T cells (not recorded which) from PBMCs. These receptor sequences come from a human donor in good health, serving as a control.

Turning to this clonotype: The junction shows a germline mismatch at one end, possibly a read error. V is TRBV10-3 and J is TRBJ2-6, with D tentatively TRBD1 (6 bases). CDR3 length equals 14 residues. Germline CDR1 ENHRY, CDR2 SYGVKD. DNA of the CDR3: TGTGCCATCAGTGAGTCAGGACAGTTCGGCACTGAAGCTTTC. Translation gives CAISESGQFGTEAF.

The table lists this clonotype with a count of one. The rearrangement uses TRBV30 and TRBJ2-5; D might be TRBD1 (6 bases). Trimming pared 7 bases from V and 5 bases from J, leaving 8 bases between. CDR3 length equals 10 residues. Germline assignment: CDR1 GTSNPN and CDR2 SVGIG (reference sequence). CDR3 DNA sequence: TGTGCCTCCCAGGGGGAGACCCAGTACTTC. Translating it yields CASQGETQYF.

The J gene is TRBJ2-1, the V gene TRBV24-1; unclear D gene. Germline-derived CDR1 and CDR2 are KGHDR and SFDVKD. This CDR3 has 12 amino acids. Deletions cut 5 bases from V and 2 bases from J, with 3 bases between. CDR3 nucleotides: TGTGCCACCAGTGCTCCCTACAATGAGCAGTTCTTC. This encodes CATSAPYNEQFF.

The chain carries TRBV20-1 and TRBJ2-7; D gene uncertain. Germline loops: CDR1 DFQATT, CDR2 SNEGSKA (reference sequence). Trimming left V 3 bases short and J 1 base short, with 7 bases between. This CDR3 contains 12 residues. CDR3 amino acids: CSARLGSYEQYF. The CDR3 DNA is TGCAGTGCTAGGTTGGGATCCTACGAGCAGTACTTC.

The chain employs TRBV20-1 and TRBJ2-3; TRBD2 aligns across 11 bases. The CDR3 covers 16 residues. Germline V gene sequence: CDR1 DFQATT, CDR2 SNEGSKA (reference sequence). V lost 2 bases, J lost 4 bases, and 8 bases stayed unmatched. CDR3 nucleotide sequence: TGCAGTGCTAGACGACTAGCGGGGAACACGGCAGATACGCAGTATTTT. Residues: CSARRLAGNTADTQYF.

This chain connects TRBV10-1 to TRBJ1-3; 7 nucleotides align to TRBD1. CDR3 length: 14 residues. Germline V lookup: CDR1 WNHNN, CDR2 SYGVQD (reference sequence). Losses at the gene ends were 4 bases for V and 0 bases for J; bases not matched to a gene: 0. CDR3 sequence: CASSAGGSGNTIYF. CDR3 nucleotides: TGCGCCAGCAGTGCAGGGGGCTCTGGAAACACCATATATTTT.

The rearrangement uses TRBV19 and TRBJ2-5; 8 bases match TRBD2. Germline values: CDR1 LNHDA, CDR2 SQIVND (reference sequence). The CDR3 covers 15 residues. Trimming at V came to 10 bases and at J to 5 bases, leaving 15 bases not matched to a gene. CDR3 loop: CATGLARQVGETQYF. The CDR3 DNA reads TGTGCCACTGGACTAGCCCGGCAGGTAGGGGAGACCCAGTACTTC.

This clonotype was seen repeatedly, ten times or more. This chain connects TRBV6-1 to TRBJ1-5; 8 bases agree with TRBD1. Trimming cost V 10 bases and J 6 bases; bases outside gene matches: 5. Germline V CDR1 and CDR2: MNHNS, SASEGT. The CDR3 consists of 12 residues. CDR3: CATRTGFQPQHF. The CDR3 DNA reads TGTGCCACCCGGACAGGGTTTCAGCCCCAGCATTTT.

The chain links TRBV10-1 to TRBJ2-3; 10 positions match TRBD2. The CDR3 length is 15 residues. V was pared by 4 bases and J by 3 bases, with 4 bases of the junction left unmatched. Germline CDR1 WNHNN, CDR2 SYGVQD (reference sequence). The DNA of the CDR3 is TGCGCCAGCAGTGGTCTAGCGGGAGTAACAGATACGCAGTATTTT. It translates to CASSGLAGVTDTQYF.

V gene TRBV10-1 combines with J gene TRBJ2-5, with D unresolved. The CDR3 contains 13 residues. Germline CDR1 is WNHNN and CDR2 is SYGVQD (reference sequence). V dropped 0 bases and J dropped 10 bases, with 12 bases sitting between them. In nucleotides, the CDR3 is TGCGCCAGCAGTGAGTCCCCGGAGAGAATCCAGTACTTC. Protein product: CASSESPERIQYF.

The CDR3 DNA reads as TGTGCCAGTAGTATCGGTAGCGGGGGGCCCTACGAGCAGTACTTC. Translating gives CASSIGSGGPYEQYF. The chain combines TRBV19 with TRBJ2-7, with 10 bases matching TRBD2. After removal of 3 bases from V and 2 bases from J, the junction contained 4 bases not matched to a gene. Germline-derived CDR1 and CDR2 are LNHDA and SQIVND (reference sequence). The CDR3 is 15 residues long.

V usage is TRBV7-3 and J usage is TRBJ2-7; no clear D gene. This CDR3 is built from 13 residues. Trimming left V 5 bases short and J 4 bases short, with 12 bases between. Germline CDR1 is SGHTA and CDR2 is FQGTGA. The CDR3 bases are TGTGCCAGCAGCCATGCTGATACTTACGAGCAGTACTTC. Protein: CASSHADTYEQYF.

The gene calls are TRBV28 and TRBJ1-6, with 9 bases that match TRBD1. Germline CDR1 reads MDHEN; CDR2 reads SYDVKM. Trimming took 6 bases from V and 9 from J; bases not matched to a gene: 6. The CDR3 has 14 residues. The CDR3 nucleotides are TGTGCCAGCAGGGAGGACAGGGGCAGTTCACCCCTCCACTTT. It encodes CASREDRGSSPLHF.

This clonotype was observed once. The chain uses TRBV29-1 and TRBJ1-2; the D is unclear. The V end was cut by 5 bases, the J end by 0 bases, with 10 bases between. There are 13 residues in the CDR3. Germline assignment: CDR1 SQVTM and CDR2 ANQGSEA. The CDR3 region has the DNA TGCAGCGTTTTGGACCGATCTAACTATGGCTACACCTTC. It translates to CSVLDRSNYGYTF. Full variable domain (remainder filled in from reference TRBV29-1 and TRBJ1-2): SAVISQKPSRDICQRGTSLTIQCQVDSQVTMMFWYRQQPGQSLTLIATANQGSEATYESGFVIDKFPISRPNLTFSTLTVSNMSPEDSSIYLCSVLDRSNYGYTFGSGTRLTVV.

Worth noting for this clonotype: One end of the junction does not line up with germline, which may come from a read error. The rearrangement links TRBV10-3 to TRBJ2-1, with D possibly matching TRBD2 (6 bases). The CDR3 has 14 amino acids. Germline-derived CDR1 and CDR2 are ENHRY and SYGVKD. The CDR3 loop is CTIGEAGQVGEQLF. CDR3 nucleotides: TGTACCATCGGCGAAGCGGGCCAGGTCGGTGAGCAGCTCTTC.

This rearrangement joins TRBV19 to TRBJ1-4; 9 nucleotides align to TRBD1. V shed 2 bases, J shed 8 bases, and the junction held 6 bases outside the gene matches. The CDR3 spans 15 residues. The germline V gene encodes CDR1 LNHDA and CDR2 SQIVND (reference sequence). CDR3 loop: CASSIWGTGTEKLFF. The CDR3 DNA sequence: TGTGCCAGTAGTATATGGGGGACAGGGACGGAAAAACTGTTTTTT.

The rearrangement uses TRBV4-1 and TRBJ1-1; tentative D call: TRBD1 (6 bases). Per germline, CDR1 MGHRA and CDR2 YSYEKL. This CDR3 is 14 amino acids long. Trimming cost V 5 bases and J 0 bases, with 10 bases left between them. CDR3 coding DNA: TGCGCCAGCAGCGGGCGGACAGTGAACACTGAAGCTTTCTTT. Translation: CASSGRTVNTEAFF.

V usage is TRBV10-1 and J usage is TRBJ1-5, with D possibly TRBD1 on 6 matching bases. This CDR3 contains 13 residues. Trimming cost V 5 bases and J 3 bases, with 8 bases left between them. CDR1 is WNHNN and CDR2 is SYGVQD in the germline V gene (reference sequence). CDR3 loop: CASSTGPNQPQHF. In DNA form, the CDR3 reads TGCGCCAGCAGTACAGGGCCCAATCAGCCCCAGCATTTT.

This sequence joins TRBV24-1 and TRBJ2-5; no definite D call. Between the trimmed V and J ends, which lost 2 bases and 0 bases, there was a span of 9 bases. The germline gives CDR1 KGHDR, CDR2 SFDVKD. This CDR3 is built from 15 residues. The chain's CDR3 is CATSDSNRDQETQYF. In nucleotides, the CDR3 is TGTGCCACCAGTGATTCGAACCGGGACCAAGAGACCCAGTACTTC.

This chain joins TRBV29-1 and TRBJ1-2; D remains ambiguous. V lost 7 bases, J lost 0 bases, and 15 bases lay in between. From germline, CDR1 is SQVTM and CDR2 ANQGSEA. The CDR3 is 14 residues long. As DNA, the CDR3 is TGCAGCGCTGCTGGACGTCTAGCTAACTATGGCTACACCTTC. Its protein product is CSAAGRLANYGYTF.